A selection of T cell receptor beta chains follows, all from one sample in a study of post-analysis software for immune sequencing data. TCRdb reprocessed the PCR reads via MiXCR and lists one record per CDR3 protein. The sample yields about 820,000 distinct CDR3 sequences, about 57% seen once. Sequencing was done on a sample of blood. These receptors all stem from a girl under 18 with multiple sclerosis. Both conserved end residues are part of each CDR3. A D gene is named only where the DNA matches it firmly. Not all rows give a size; the values are once, few, many and, for expanded clones, a class.

CDR3 protein: CASSLRQTGYGYTF
CDR3 DNA: TGTGCCAGCAGTTTGAGGCAAACAGGCTATGGCTACACCTTC
J gene: TRBJ1-2
clone size: -
D gene: -
V gene: TRBV12-3/TRBV12-4

CDR3 protein: CASSALGTALGEQYF
CDR3 DNA: TGTGCCAGCAGCGCCCTGGGGACAGCTTTGGGCGAGCAGTACTTC
J gene: TRBJ2-7
clone size: -
D gene: TRBD1
V gene: TRBV7-2

CDR3 protein: CAAATAPTNYGYTF
CDR3 DNA: TGTGCCGCCGCGACAGCCCCAACTAACTATGGCTACACCTTC
J gene: TRBJ1-2
clone size: -
D gene: -
V gene: TRBV3-1

CDR3 protein: CASSRDTVSYEQYF
CDR3 DNA: TGTGCCAGCTCCCGGGATACCGTCTCCTACGAGCAGTACTTC
J gene: TRBJ2-7
clone size: few
D gene: -
V gene: TRBV18

CDR3 protein: CSAREVGLAGGSYNEQFF
CDR3 DNA: TGCAGTGCTAGAGAGGTTGGGCTAGCGGGAGGGTCCTACAATGAGCAGTTCTTC
J gene: TRBJ2-1
clone size: -
D gene: TRBD2
V gene: TRBV20-1

CDR3 protein: CASSPRQGGEQYF
CDR3 DNA: TGCGCCAGCAGCCCGAGACAGGGGGGGGAGCAGTACTTC
J gene: TRBJ2-7
clone size: few
D gene: TRBD1
V gene: TRBV5-1

CDR3 protein: CSVDRRYRQGQETQYF
CDR3 DNA: TGCAGCGTTGATCGTCGATATAGACAGGGTCAAGAGACCCAGTACTTC
J gene: TRBJ2-5
clone size: -
D gene: TRBD1
V gene: TRBV29-1

CDR3 protein: CSVEDLRQGSYEQYF
CDR3 DNA: TGCAGCGTTGAAGATCTGAGACAGGGTAGCTACGAGCAGTACTTC
J gene: TRBJ2-7
clone size: -
D gene: TRBD1
V gene: TRBV29-1

CDR3 protein: CASSPLTGINGYTF
CDR3 DNA: TGCGCCAGCAGCCCACTGACAGGGATCAATGGCTACACCTTC
J gene: TRBJ1-2
clone size: -
D gene: TRBD1
V gene: TRBV5-1

CDR3 protein: CATSRDKGLAGPQGETQYF
CDR3 DNA: TGTGCCACCAGCAGGGATAAGGGACTAGCGGGACCACAGGGAGAGACCCAGTACTTC
J gene: TRBJ2-5
clone size: few
D gene: TRBD2
V gene: TRBV15

CDR3 protein: CASSLGLDYNEQFF
CDR3 DNA: TGTGCCAGCAGCTTAGGGCTAGACTACAATGAGCAGTTCTTC
J gene: TRBJ2-1
clone size: many
D gene: -
V gene: TRBV7-2

CDR3 protein: CARGRQQDGYTF
CDR3 DNA: TGTGCTAGGGGTAGACAGCAGGATGGCTACACCTTC
J gene: TRBJ1-2
clone size: -
D gene: -
V gene: TRBV12-5

CDR3 protein: CASSDPNSNQPQHF
CDR3 DNA: TGTGCCAGCAGTGATCCGAATAGCAATCAGCCCCAGCATTTT
J gene: TRBJ1-5
clone size: -
D gene: -
V gene: TRBV25-1

CDR3 protein: CASRGSGVPQETQYF
CDR3 DNA: TGTGCCAGCAGAGGTAGCGGGGTTCCCCAAGAGACCCAGTACTTC
J gene: TRBJ2-5
clone size: -
D gene: TRBD2
V gene: TRBV2

CDR3 protein: CASSSPTTGRGANVLTF
CDR3 DNA: TGTGCCAGCAGTTCCCCAACCACGGGGAGAGGGGCCAACGTCCTGACTTTC
J gene: TRBJ2-6
clone size: few
D gene: -
V gene: TRBV6-6

CDR3 protein: CASSLALASDEQFF
CDR3 DNA: TGCGCCAGCAGCTTGGCTCTAGCATCAGATGAGCAGTTCTTC
J gene: TRBJ2-1
clone size: -
D gene: -
V gene: TRBV5-1

CDR3 protein: CATAGRGETQYF
CDR3 DNA: TGTGCCACGGCCGGGCGGGGGGAGACCCAGTACTTC
J gene: TRBJ2-5
clone size: -
D gene: TRBD2
V gene: TRBV2

CDR3 protein: CASSQDTRRINEQFF
CDR3 DNA: TGTGCCAGCAGCCAAGATACGAGACGCATCAATGAGCAGTTCTTC
J gene: TRBJ2-1
clone size: -
D gene: -
V gene: TRBV3-1

CDR3 protein: CASSSKGLPSYEQYF
CDR3 DNA: TGTGCCAGCAGTTCTAAGGGACTACCCTCCTACGAGCAGTACTTC
J gene: TRBJ2-7
clone size: -
D gene: TRBD2
V gene: TRBV27

CDR3 protein: CASSLVGAEQFF
CDR3 DNA: TGCGCCAGCAGCTTGGTGGGTGCTGAGCAGTTCTTC
J gene: TRBJ2-1
clone size: -
D gene: -
V gene: TRBV5-1

CDR3 protein: CSAREGTVNEQYF
CDR3 DNA: TGCAGTGCTAGAGAAGGGACAGTAAACGAGCAGTACTTC
J gene: TRBJ2-7
clone size: -
D gene: TRBD1
V gene: TRBV20-1

CDR3 protein: CASSGVRGFQETQYF
CDR3 DNA: TGCGCCAGCAGCGGTGTCCGTGGCTTCCAAGAGACCCAGTACTTC
J gene: TRBJ2-5
clone size: -
D gene: -
V gene: TRBV5-1

CDR3 protein: CASSLVTTEETQYF
CDR3 DNA: TGTGCCAGCAGCTTAGTTACGACCGAAGAGACCCAGTACTTC
J gene: TRBJ2-5
clone size: -
D gene: -
V gene: TRBV7-8

CDR3 protein: CASSQDLWANSNQPQHF
CDR3 DNA: TGTGCCAGCAGCCAAGATCTTTGGGCGAATAGCAATCAGCCCCAGCATTTT
J gene: TRBJ1-5
clone size: -
D gene: -
V gene: TRBV14

CDR3 protein: CASSLDWTNSYEQYF
CDR3 DNA: TGTGCCAGCAGCTTAGACTGGACCAACTCCTACGAGCAGTACTTC
J gene: TRBJ2-7
clone size: -
D gene: -
V gene: TRBV5-5

CDR3 protein: CASSLAWQGGGQPQHF
CDR3 DNA: TGTGCCAGCAGCTTAGCATGGCAGGGGGGGGGACAGCCCCAGCATTTT
J gene: TRBJ1-5
clone size: -
D gene: TRBD1
V gene: TRBV7-8

CDR3 protein: CASSAWTRRYF
CDR3 DNA: TGTGCCAGCAGCGCCTGGACTAGACGGTACTTC
J gene: TRBJ2-5
clone size: few
D gene: TRBD2
V gene: TRBV2

CDR3 protein: CASSYSGDNYGYTF
CDR3 DNA: TGTGCCAGCAGTTACTCTGGCGATAACTATGGCTACACCTTC
J gene: TRBJ1-2
clone size: -
D gene: -
V gene: TRBV6-5

CDR3 protein: CALKTSSYNEQYF
CDR3 DNA: TGTGCCCTCAAGACCAGCTCCTACAATGAGCAGTACTTC
J gene: TRBJ2-7
clone size: -
D gene: -
V gene: TRBV12-3/TRBV12-4

CDR3 protein: CASSDSALAGGLETQYF
CDR3 DNA: TGTGCCAGCAGCGACTCAGCCCTAGCGGGAGGGTTGGAGACCCAGTACTTC
J gene: TRBJ2-5
clone size: -
D gene: TRBD2
V gene: TRBV7-3

CDR3 protein: CASSLGEGGFYNGQFF
CDR3 DNA: TGCGCCAGCAGCTTGGGGGAGGGGGGGTTCTACAATGGGCAGTTCTTC
J gene: TRBJ2-1
clone size: once
D gene: -
V gene: TRBV5-1

CDR3 protein: CASSERRGRETQYF
CDR3 DNA: TGCGCCAGCAGTGAGCGTCGGGGGAGAGAGACCCAGTACTTC
J gene: TRBJ2-5
clone size: -
D gene: -
V gene: TRBV10-2

CDR3 protein: CASRYDGRAEQYF
CDR3 DNA: TGTGCCAGCAGGTATGACGGGAGAGCGGAGCAGTACTTC
J gene: TRBJ2-7
clone size: -
D gene: -
V gene: TRBV28

CDR3 protein: CASSQERVGTDTQYF
CDR3 DNA: TGTGCCAGCAGCCAAGAACGGGTAGGCACAGATACGCAGTATTTT
J gene: TRBJ2-3
clone size: few
D gene: -
V gene: TRBV3-1

CDR3 protein: CSVATRALNEQFF
CDR3 DNA: TGCAGCGTCGCTACGAGGGCGTTGAATGAGCAGTTCTTC
J gene: TRBJ2-1
clone size: -
D gene: -
V gene: TRBV29-1

CDR3 protein: CASSERAAQETQYF
CDR3 DNA: TGTGCCAGCAGTGAAAGGGCAGCTCAAGAGACCCAGTACTTC
J gene: TRBJ2-5
clone size: -
D gene: -
V gene: TRBV25-1

CDR3 protein: CASSLWEIGQPQHF
CDR3 DNA: TGTGCCAGCAGCCTATGGGAGATCGGTCAGCCCCAGCATTTT
J gene: TRBJ1-5
clone size: -
D gene: -
V gene: TRBV7-6

CDR3 protein: CATSTLPGPAGWHEQFF
CDR3 DNA: TGTGCCACCAGCACGTTACCGGGACCCGCGGGATGGCATGAGCAGTTCTTC
J gene: TRBJ2-1
clone size: -
D gene: -
V gene: TRBV15

CDR3 protein: CSDRRASDTQYF
CDR3 DNA: TGCAGCGACCGAAGAGCTAGCGATACGCAGTATTTT
J gene: TRBJ2-3
clone size: -
D gene: -
V gene: TRBV29-1

CDR3 protein: CASSLEVANYGYTF
CDR3 DNA: TGTGCCAGCAGCTTAGAGGTAGCTAACTATGGCTACACCTTC
J gene: TRBJ1-2
clone size: -
D gene: -
V gene: TRBV7-8

CDR3 protein: CASSRGLPSGYNEQFF
CDR3 DNA: TGTGCCAGCAGCCGGGGACTTCCTTCGGGGTACAATGAGCAGTTCTTC
J gene: TRBJ2-1
clone size: once
D gene: -
V gene: TRBV7-3

CDR3 protein: CASSLEAGDRADTQYF
CDR3 DNA: TGCGCCAGCAGCTTGGAAGCGGGAGACCGGGCAGATACGCAGTATTTT
J gene: TRBJ2-3
clone size: few
D gene: TRBD2
V gene: TRBV5-1

CDR3 protein: CSVRGGVAGANVLTF
CDR3 DNA: TGCAGCGTCCGAGGAGGGGTAGCTGGGGCCAACGTCCTGACTTTC
J gene: TRBJ2-6
clone size: few
D gene: -
V gene: TRBV29-1

CDR3 protein: CSARDPGTYTEAFF
CDR3 DNA: TGCAGTGCTAGAGATCCAGGAACCTACACTGAAGCTTTCTTT
J gene: TRBJ1-1
clone size: -
D gene: -
V gene: TRBV20-1

CDR3 protein: CSARVAVSYEQYF
CDR3 DNA: TGCAGTGCTAGAGTGGCAGTTTCCTACGAGCAGTACTTC
J gene: TRBJ2-7
clone size: -
D gene: -
V gene: TRBV20-1

CDR3 protein: CASSDQDTEAFF
CDR3 DNA: TGTGCCAGCAGTGACCAGGACACTGAAGCTTTCTTT
J gene: TRBJ1-1
clone size: -
D gene: -
V gene: TRBV7-9

CDR3 protein: CASSPGADTQYF
CDR3 DNA: TGTGCCAGCTCACCAGGGGCGGATACGCAGTATTTT
J gene: TRBJ2-3
clone size: many
D gene: -
V gene: TRBV18

CDR3 protein: CSVQGAGGAAGYTF
CDR3 DNA: TGCAGCGTTCAGGGGGCGGGCGGGGCTGCTGGCTACACCTTC
J gene: TRBJ1-2
clone size: -
D gene: TRBD1
V gene: TRBV29-1

CDR3 protein: CASGRTSGGYYNEQFF
CDR3 DNA: TGTGCTAGTGGACGGACTAGCGGGGGGTACTACAATGAGCAGTTCTTC
J gene: TRBJ2-1
clone size: -
D gene: TRBD2
V gene: TRBV12-5

CDR3 protein: CASSLGSGGVEAFF
CDR3 DNA: TGCGCCAGCAGCTTGGGGTCAGGGGGCGTAGAAGCTTTTTTT
J gene: TRBJ1-1
clone size: -
D gene: TRBD1
V gene: TRBV5-1

CDR3 protein: CASSRGLRNEQFF
CDR3 DNA: TGTGCCAGCAGCAGGGGGCTTCGTAATGAGCAGTTCTTC
J gene: TRBJ2-1
clone size: -
D gene: TRBD1
V gene: TRBV28

CDR3 protein: CASSLWGAGGTDTQYF
CDR3 DNA: TGTGCCAGCAGCTTATGGGGGGCTGGGGGTACAGATACGCAGTATTTT
J gene: TRBJ2-3
clone size: -
D gene: -
V gene: TRBV7-6

CDR3 protein: CSAGQGGGHGYTF
CDR3 DNA: TGCAGCGCGGGACAGGGAGGAGGCCATGGCTACACCTTC
J gene: TRBJ1-2
clone size: -
D gene: TRBD1
V gene: TRBV29-1